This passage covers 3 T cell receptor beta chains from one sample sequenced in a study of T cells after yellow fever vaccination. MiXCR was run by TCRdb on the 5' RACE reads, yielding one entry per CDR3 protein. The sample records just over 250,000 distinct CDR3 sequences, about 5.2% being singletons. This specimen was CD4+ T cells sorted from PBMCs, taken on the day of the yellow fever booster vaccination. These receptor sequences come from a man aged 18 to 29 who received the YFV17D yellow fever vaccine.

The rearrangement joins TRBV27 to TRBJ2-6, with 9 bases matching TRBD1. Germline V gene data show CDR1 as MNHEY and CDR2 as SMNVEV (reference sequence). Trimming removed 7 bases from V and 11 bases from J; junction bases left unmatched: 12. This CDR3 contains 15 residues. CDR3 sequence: CASIDRGKSDDVLTF. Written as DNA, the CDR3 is TGTGCCAGCATCGACAGGGGGAAAAGTGACGACGTCCTGACTTTC.

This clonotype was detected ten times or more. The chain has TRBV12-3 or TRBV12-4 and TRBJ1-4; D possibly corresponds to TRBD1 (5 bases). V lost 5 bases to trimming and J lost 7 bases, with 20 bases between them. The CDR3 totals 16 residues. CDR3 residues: CASSPAGTPRGEKLFF. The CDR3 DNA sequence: TGTGCCAGCAGTCCTGCAGGGACCCCTCGGGGTGAAAAACTGTTTTTT.

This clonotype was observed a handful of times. In DNA, the CDR3 is TGCGCCAGCAGCTTGCGGGACAGAACTAACTATGGCTACACCTTC. The encoded protein is CASSLRDRTNYGYTF. The rearrangement joins TRBV5-1 to TRBJ1-2; 7 nucleotides line up with TRBD1. With 1 base clipped from V and 0 bases from J, the junction kept 3 bases outside the gene matches. CDR3 size: 15 residues. CDR1 and CDR2 from the germline V gene are SGHRS and YFSETQ.